This entry features one T cell receptor (beta chain) sequence. The data are from a study of blood T cell repertoires in COVID-19. Unmatched junction bases numbered 5, after V lost 4 bases and J lost 9 bases. The length of the CDR3 is 13 residues. The germline V gene encodes CDR1 SNHLY and CDR2 FYNNEI. Source study methods: For nucleated cells, counts were estimated from reference gene primer amplification. Sequenced by immunoSEQ multiplex PCR; TCRdb stores in-frame clones only, minus some. The DNA was the basis for D and trimming; V, J and clone size are from that table. The sample carries 150,000 to 200,000 clones, around 74% recorded once.

The chain links TRBV2 to TRBJ2-1; 8 bases fit TRBD2. This sequence originates from a man between 65 and 85 years old with acute or convalescent COVID-19. The sequencing sample was made of peripheral blood. The CDR3 sequence is CASSAGLGGEQFF. CDR3 nucleotides: TGTGCCAGCAGTGCGGGACTAGGGGGTGAGCAGTTCTTC.